This TCR beta chain was obtained from a study of immune heterogeneity within non-small cell lung tumors. Broader study findings: Between one patient and another, high-frequency T-cell receptor beta clonotypes were largely distinct. High-frequency clones unique to single sites coexisted with identical dominant CDR3 beta clonotypes that recurred across tumor sites within a patient.

Template came from bulk tumor genomic DNA, at approximately 600 ng per sample. Each primary tumor yielded several biopsies, collected far apart from one another at surgery. Before undergoing curative surgery, patients had newly diagnosed non-small cell lung cancer that was untreated. The V gene lost 1 base and the J gene lost 0 bases, with 11 bases spanning the gap. The CDR3 loop spans 15 amino acids. Per germline, CDR1 DFQATT and CDR2 SNEGSKA (reference sequence). This clonotype was detected a few times. Its antigen is not known. Multiplex PCR with 32 V and 13 J primers amplified TCR beta CDR3. TCRdb independently ran MiXCR on the multiplex PCR reads; one entry per CDR3 protein. The table records roughly 2,000 distinct CDR3 sequences, 45% of them present only once.

This TCR was recovered from a man between 70 and 80 years old with non-small cell lung cancer. Sequenced input: lung tumor tissue. V gene TRBV20-1 combines with J gene TRBJ2-3; D may be TRBD2 (6 bases). Written as DNA, the CDR3 is TGCAGTGCTAGAGTATCGAGCGGGAGCACAGATACGCAGTATTTT. Its protein product is CSARVSSGSTDTQYF.